The clone carrying this T cell receptor (beta chain) has more than one count but fewer than ten. Its antigen remains unknown. Using immunoSEQ multiplex PCR, the repertoire was profiled, and TCRdb retains in-frame clones only, with some absent. Of roughly 120,000 clones listed, 88% are singletons. This sample is drawn from a study of T cell responses to AZD1222 COVID-19 vaccine. Findings of the study overall: Unmutated variant regions reportedly attract nearly half of all spike-specific TCRs. There were vaccine-associated CD4 TCRs across spike, dominant at 160-218 and 743-854.

The germline V gene has CDR1 SGHNT and CDR2 YYREEE (reference sequence). The CDR3 runs to 12 residues. Trimming pared 0 bases from V and 3 bases from J, leaving 1 base between. Source: peripheral blood, taken on day 0 of MenACWY control vaccination. The rearrangement links TRBV5-4 to TRBJ1-5; D gene uncertain. The sequence derives from an adult in good health. The CDR3 DNA is TGTGCCAGCAGCTTGGACAATCAGCCCCAGCATTTT. The encoded protein is CASSLDNQPQHF.